A single TCR beta chain is shown here with its context. What it binds is unknown. This record belongs to a study of shared clonotypes between healthy human individuals. At the level of the study: The donors, two women and a few men, were aged 18 to 49. Each donor's CD8 memory used one plate, CD8 naive two, each CD4 subset three.

Notes on the study in general: Shared across a few donors were around 5% of the naive CD4 clonotypes. Sequencing depth was predicted to influence how clonotypes are shared among donors.

Assay used: immunoSEQ multiplex PCR; TCRdb lists only in-frame clones, some missing. The profile covers roughly 650,000 clones, with approximately 96% appearing a single time and 0.11% taken by the ten largest. Only CD45RO-negative cells positively selected for CCR7 counted as naive CD8 cells, so terminally differentiated effector memory CD45RA+ cells were excluded. This CDR3 has 15 amino acids. V was clipped by 0 bases and J by 5 bases, with 13 bases between them. The germline V gene has CDR1 SNHLY and CDR2 FYNNEI. The gene calls are TRBV2 and TRBJ2-5; possibly TRBD1 for D (6 bases). The sample comprised naive CD8+ T cells sorted from blood. The origin of this receptor is a woman in her 30s in good health. DNA for the CDR3: TGTGCCAGCAGTGAAGCATCACAGGGCGGGGAGACCCAGTACTTC. Its protein is CASSEASQGGETQYF.